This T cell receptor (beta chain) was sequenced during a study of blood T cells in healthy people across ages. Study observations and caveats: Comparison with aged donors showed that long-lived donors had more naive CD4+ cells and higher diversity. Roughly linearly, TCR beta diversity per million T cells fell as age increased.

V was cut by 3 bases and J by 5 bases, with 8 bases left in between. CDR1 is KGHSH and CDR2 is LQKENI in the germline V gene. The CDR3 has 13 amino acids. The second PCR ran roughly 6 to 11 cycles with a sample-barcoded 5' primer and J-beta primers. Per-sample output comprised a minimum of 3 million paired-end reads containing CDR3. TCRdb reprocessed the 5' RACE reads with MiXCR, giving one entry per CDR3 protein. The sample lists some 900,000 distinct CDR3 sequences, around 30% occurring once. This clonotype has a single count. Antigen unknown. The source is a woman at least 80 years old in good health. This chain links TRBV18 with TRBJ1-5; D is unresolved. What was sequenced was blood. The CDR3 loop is CASSPAADQPQHF. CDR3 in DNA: TGTGCCAGCTCACCTGCGGCCGATCAGCCCCAGCATTTT.